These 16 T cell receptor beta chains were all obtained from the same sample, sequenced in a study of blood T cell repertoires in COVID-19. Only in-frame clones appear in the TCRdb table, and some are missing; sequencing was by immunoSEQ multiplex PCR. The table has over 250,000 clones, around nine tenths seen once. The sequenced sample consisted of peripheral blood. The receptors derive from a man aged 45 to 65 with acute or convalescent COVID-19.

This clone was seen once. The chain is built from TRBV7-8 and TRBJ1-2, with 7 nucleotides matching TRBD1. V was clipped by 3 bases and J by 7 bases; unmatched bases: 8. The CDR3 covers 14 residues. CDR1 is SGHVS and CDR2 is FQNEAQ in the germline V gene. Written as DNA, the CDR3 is TGTGCCAGCAGCTTGGGAACAGGGGAAGGTGGCTACACCTTC. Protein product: CASSLGTGEGGYTF.

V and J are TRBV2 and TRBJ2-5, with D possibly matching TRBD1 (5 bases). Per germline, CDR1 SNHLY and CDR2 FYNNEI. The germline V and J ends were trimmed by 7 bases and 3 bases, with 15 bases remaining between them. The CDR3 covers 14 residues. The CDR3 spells CASTRLTTEETQYF. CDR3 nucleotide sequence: TGTGCCAGCACCCGACTTACGACAGAAGAGACCCAGTACTTC.

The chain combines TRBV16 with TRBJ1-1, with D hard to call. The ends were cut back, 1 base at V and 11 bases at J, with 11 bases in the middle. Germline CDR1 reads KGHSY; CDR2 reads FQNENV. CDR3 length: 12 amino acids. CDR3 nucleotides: TGTGCCAGCAGCCAATGGTCGGGGAGGGCTTTCTTT. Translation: CASSQWSGRAFF.

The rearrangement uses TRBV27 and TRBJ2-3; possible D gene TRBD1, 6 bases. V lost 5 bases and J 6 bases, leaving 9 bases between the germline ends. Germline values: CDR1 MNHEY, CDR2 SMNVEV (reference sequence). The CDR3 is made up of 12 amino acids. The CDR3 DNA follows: TGTGCCAGCAGTCCGCAGGGGGATACGCAGTATTTT. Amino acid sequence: CASSPQGDTQYF.

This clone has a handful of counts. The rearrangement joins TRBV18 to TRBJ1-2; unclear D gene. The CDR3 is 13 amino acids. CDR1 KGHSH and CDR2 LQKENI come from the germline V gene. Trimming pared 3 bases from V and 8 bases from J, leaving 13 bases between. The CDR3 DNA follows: TGTGCCAGCTCACCCGACGGCCTCGGGGGCTACACCTTC. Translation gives CASSPDGLGGYTF.

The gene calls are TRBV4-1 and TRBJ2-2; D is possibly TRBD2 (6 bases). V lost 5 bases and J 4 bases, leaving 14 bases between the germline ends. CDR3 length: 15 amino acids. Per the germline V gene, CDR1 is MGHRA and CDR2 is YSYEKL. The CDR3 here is CASSGGIRATGELFF. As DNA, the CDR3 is TGCGCCAGCAGCGGCGGGATACGAGCCACCGGGGAGCTGTTTTTT.

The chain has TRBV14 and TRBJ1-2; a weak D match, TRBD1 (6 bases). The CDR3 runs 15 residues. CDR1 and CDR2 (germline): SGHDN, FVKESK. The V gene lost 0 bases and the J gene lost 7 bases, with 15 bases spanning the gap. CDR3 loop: CASSQEGQRPIGYTF. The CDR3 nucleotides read TGTGCCAGCAGCCAAGAAGGACAGCGCCCTATTGGCTACACCTTC.

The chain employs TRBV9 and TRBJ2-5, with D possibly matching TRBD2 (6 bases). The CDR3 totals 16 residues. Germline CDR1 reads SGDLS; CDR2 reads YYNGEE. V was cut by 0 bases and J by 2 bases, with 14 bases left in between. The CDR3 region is CASSVGGGWGQETQYF. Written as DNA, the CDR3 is TGTGCCAGCAGCGTAGGGGGAGGCTGGGGACAAGAGACCCAGTACTTC.

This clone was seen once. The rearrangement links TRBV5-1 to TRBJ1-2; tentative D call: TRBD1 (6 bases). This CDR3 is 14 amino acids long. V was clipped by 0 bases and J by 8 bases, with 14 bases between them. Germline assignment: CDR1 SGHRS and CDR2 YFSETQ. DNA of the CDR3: TGCGCCAGCAGCTTGGAGACAGGCCCAGGCGGCTACACCTTC. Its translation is CASSLETGPGGYTF. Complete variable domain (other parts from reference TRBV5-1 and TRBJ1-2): KAGVTQTPRYLIKTRGQQVTLSCSPISGHRSVSWYQQTPGQGLQFLFEYFSETQRNKGNFPGRFSGRQFSNSRSEMNVSTLELGDSALYLCASSLETGPGGYTFGSGTRLTVV.

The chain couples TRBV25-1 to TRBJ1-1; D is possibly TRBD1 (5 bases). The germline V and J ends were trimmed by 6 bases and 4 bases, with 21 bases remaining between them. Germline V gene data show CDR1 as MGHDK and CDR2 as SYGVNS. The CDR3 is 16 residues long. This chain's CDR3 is CASSPLKGVPATEAFF. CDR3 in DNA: TGTGCCAGCAGCCCCTTAAAAGGGGTCCCCGCCACTGAAGCTTTCTTT. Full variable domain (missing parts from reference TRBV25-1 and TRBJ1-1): EADIYQTPRYLVIGTGKKITLECSQTMGHDKMYWYQQDPGMELHLIHYSYGVNSTEKGDLSSESTVSRIRTEHFPLTLESARPSHTSQYLCASSPLKGVPATEAFFGQGTRLTVV.

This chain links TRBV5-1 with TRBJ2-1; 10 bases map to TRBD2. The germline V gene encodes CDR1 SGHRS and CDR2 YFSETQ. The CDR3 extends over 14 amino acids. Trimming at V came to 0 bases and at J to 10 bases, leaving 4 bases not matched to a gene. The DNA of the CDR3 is TGCGCCAGCAGCTTGGTTGGACTAGCGGACGAGCAGTTCTTC. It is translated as CASSLVGLADEQFF.

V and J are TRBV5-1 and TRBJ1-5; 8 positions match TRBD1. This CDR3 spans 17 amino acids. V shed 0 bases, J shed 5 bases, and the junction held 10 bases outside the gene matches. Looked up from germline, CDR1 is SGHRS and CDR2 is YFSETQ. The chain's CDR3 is CASSLAPGQGGDQPQHF. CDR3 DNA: TGCGCCAGCAGCTTGGCTCCTGGACAGGGCGGGGATCAGCCCCAGCATTTT.

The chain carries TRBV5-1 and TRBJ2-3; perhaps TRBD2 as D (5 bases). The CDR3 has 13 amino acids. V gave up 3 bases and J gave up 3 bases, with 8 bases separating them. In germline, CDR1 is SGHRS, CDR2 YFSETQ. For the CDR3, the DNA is TGCGCCAGCAGCTCGAGGGAAACAGATACGCAGTATTTT. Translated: CASSSRETDTQYF. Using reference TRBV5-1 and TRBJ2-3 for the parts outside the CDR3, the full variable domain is KAGVTQTPRYLIKTRGQQVTLSCSPISGHRSVSWYQQTPGQGLQFLFEYFSETQRNKGNFPGRFSGRQFSNSRSEMNVSTLELGDSALYLCASSSRETDTQYFGPGTRLTVL.

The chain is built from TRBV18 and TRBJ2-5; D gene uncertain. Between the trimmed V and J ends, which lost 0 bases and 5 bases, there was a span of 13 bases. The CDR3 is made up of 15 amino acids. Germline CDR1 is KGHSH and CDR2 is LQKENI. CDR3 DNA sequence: TGTGCCAGCTCACCACCTATGCTGGGCCGCGAGACCCAGTACTTC. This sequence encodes CASSPPMLGRETQYF.

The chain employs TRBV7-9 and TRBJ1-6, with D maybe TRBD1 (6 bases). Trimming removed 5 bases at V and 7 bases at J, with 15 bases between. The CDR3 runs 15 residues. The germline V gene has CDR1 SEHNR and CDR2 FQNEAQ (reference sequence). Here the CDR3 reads CASSPPGQTNSPLHF. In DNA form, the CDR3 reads TGTGCCAGCAGCCCACCGGGACAAACAAATTCACCCCTCCACTTT.

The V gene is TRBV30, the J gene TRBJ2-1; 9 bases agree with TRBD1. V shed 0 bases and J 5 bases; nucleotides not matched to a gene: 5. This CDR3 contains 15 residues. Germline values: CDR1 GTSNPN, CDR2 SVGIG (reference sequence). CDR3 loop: CAWSVGTGINNEQFF. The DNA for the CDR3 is TGTGCCTGGAGTGTTGGGACAGGGATTAACAATGAGCAGTTCTTC.